The present T cell receptor beta chain was sequenced within a study of blood T cell repertoires in COVID-19. For the study at large: PBMCs, B-cell-depleted T cells, or T cells were the source of the cDNA or gDNA that made up the material.

CDR1 DFQATT and CDR2 SNEGSKA come from the germline V gene (reference sequence). This CDR3 spans 14 amino acids. Deletions cut 3 bases from V and 1 base from J, with 7 bases between. Participant-reported clinical history was the basis for cohort assignment. In the 2 weeks before study entry, exposed participants met a COVID-19 case, which was PCR-confirmed or clinician-diagnosed. Authors' processing steps: Estimated nucleated cell counts came from reference gene primer amplification. Clones were sequenced by immunoSEQ multiplex PCR, and TCRdb holds only the in-frame ones, with some missing. That table furnishes V, J and clone size, whereas the DNA furnished D and trimming. Of some 300,000 clones listed, around nine tenths are singletons.

The sequenced sample consisted of PBMCs or T cells enriched from blood (not recorded which). This TCR derives from a woman aged 45-60 years who had been exposed to COVID-19. The gene calls are TRBV20-1 and TRBJ2-6; perhaps TRBD1 as D (5 bases). CDR3 nucleotides: TGCAGTGCTAGTGGGGCTTCTGGGGCCAACGTCCTGACTTTC. This codes for CSASGASGANVLTF.